The 32 T cell receptor beta chains below come from one sample, sequenced in a study of blood T cells in healthy people across ages. A second PCR of about 7 to 12 cycles used a sample-barcoded 5' primer and a J-beta primer mix. TCRdb redid the calling of the 5' RACE reads with MiXCR, one entry per CDR3 protein. Here the sample spans some 880,000 distinct CDR3 sequences, about 36% being singletons. The sequenced material came from blood. These receptors were obtained from a man aged 18 to 30 in good health.

The J gene is TRBJ2-1, the V gene TRBV7-2, with unresolved D. The V end lost 6 bases, the J end lost 14 bases, and 17 bases lay between the germline ends. From germline, CDR1 is SGHTA and CDR2 FQGNSA. The CDR3 has 12 amino acids. The chain's CDR3 is CASSPGGEHKFF. The CDR3 DNA reads TGTGCCAGCAGTCCGGGTGGAGAGCATAAGTTCTTC.

The V and J genes are TRBV10-3 and TRBJ2-1; TRBD2 matches 7 bases. After removal of 8 bases from V and 7 bases from J, the junction contained 20 bases not matched to a gene. The CDR3 runs 17 residues. Germline V gene data show CDR1 as ENHRY and CDR2 as SYGVKD. This CDR3 is CAIAGTNRVGLTNEQFF. CDR3 bases: TGTGCCATCGCCGGGACTAACCGCGTAGGACTGACTAATGAGCAGTTCTTC.

The rearrangement links TRBV20-1 to TRBJ1-6; 7 bases are shared with TRBD1. Germline V lookup: CDR1 DFQATT, CDR2 SNEGSKA (reference sequence). CDR3 size: 17 residues. Trimming cost V 0 bases and J 7 bases; bases outside gene matches: 12. The CDR3 sequence is CSARDDRAVGRNSPLHF. CDR3 DNA: TGCAGTGCTAGAGACGACAGGGCCGTCGGGAGGAATTCACCCCTCCACTTT.

This clonotype was observed a few times. The rearrangement uses TRBV14 and TRBJ1-4; unclear D gene. Germline V gives CDR1 SGHDN, CDR2 FVKESK. V lost 1 base to trimming and J lost 1 base, with 4 bases between them. This CDR3 has 14 residues. The CDR3 spells CASSQARTNEKLFF. DNA of the CDR3: TGTGCCAGCAGCCAAGCCAGAACTAATGAAAAACTGTTTTTT.

This clonotype was detected a few times. The rearrangement links TRBV3-1 to TRBJ2-5; D is undetermined. Germline V CDR1 and CDR2: LGHDT, YNNKEL (reference sequence). The CDR3 runs 14 residues. The V gene lost 2 bases and the J gene lost 7 bases, with 14 bases spanning the gap. The CDR3 region is CASSQSAQLGTQYF. The CDR3 region has the DNA TGTGCCAGCAGCCAATCGGCCCAGCTCGGGACCCAGTACTTC.

The V gene is TRBV4-3, the J gene TRBJ1-6, with unresolved D. From germline, CDR1 is LGHNA and CDR2 YSLEER. Trimming removed 0 bases from V and 4 bases from J, with 7 bases in between. This CDR3 region has 15 residues. The CDR3 DNA is TGCGCCAGCAGCCAAGAACCCGGTTATAATTCACCCCTCCACTTT. Its protein is CASSQEPGYNSPLHF.

This clonotype was counted only a few times. The chain links TRBV20-1 to TRBJ1-1; TRBD1 is a possible D gene (5 bases). Trimming left V 0 bases short and J 10 bases short, with 15 bases between. Germline CDR1 reads DFQATT; CDR2 reads SNEGSKA (reference sequence). CDR3 length: 13 amino acids. CDR3 protein: CSAREEADGAAFF. CDR3 DNA sequence: TGCAGTGCTAGAGAGGAGGCCGACGGGGCAGCTTTCTTT.

V is TRBV12-3 or TRBV12-4 and J is TRBJ1-5; no firm D call. V was shortened by 1 base and J by 4 bases, with 11 bases between the two germline ends. The CDR3 is 15 amino acids. Here the CDR3 DNA reads TGTGCCAGCAGTTTAGGTGACTTACCGAATCAGCCCCAGCATTTT. Translating it yields CASSLGDLPNQPQHF.

This clonotype appeared many times. As DNA, the CDR3 is TGTGCCAGCAGTGATACAGGGCTTGGCTACACCTTC. This codes for CASSDTGLGYTF. The chain recombines TRBV12-3 or TRBV12-4 with TRBJ1-2, with D possibly matching TRBD1 (6 bases). The CDR3 has 12 amino acids. Between the trimmed V and J ends, which lost 5 bases and 7 bases, there was a span of 11 bases.

This clonotype was detected only a few times. V and J are TRBV27 and TRBJ2-7; TRBD1 agrees at 9 bases. V lost 0 bases and J lost 2; bases outside the gene matches: 5. The CDR3 length is 16 residues. The V gene's germline CDR1 is MNHEY and CDR2 SMNVEV (reference sequence). CDR3 bases: TGTGCCAGCAGTTTATCGGGGACAGGGAGCCCCTACGAGCAGTACTTC. The encoded protein is CASSLSGTGSPYEQYF.

This clonotype has at least ten counts. The V call is TRBV12-3 or TRBV12-4, the J call TRBJ1-1; TRBD1 matches 7 bases. The CDR3 runs 13 residues. Trimming took 5 bases from V and 3 from J; bases not matched to a gene: 3. The CDR3 bases are TGTGCCAGCAGTCCAGGGGGGGACACTGAAGCTTTCTTT. Translation: CASSPGGDTEAFF.

For this clonotype: A much larger clone is a single base away; this may be a read error. This chain uses TRBV12-3 or TRBV12-4 with TRBJ2-1; 8 bases line up with TRBD1. J gave up 13 bases and V 7 bases, and 9 bases lay outside the gene matches. The CDR3 consists of 12 residues. CDR3 sequence reads: CASTTGGETQFF. The CDR3 region has the DNA TGTGCCAGCACCACAGGGGGAGAGACCCAGTTCTTC.

DNA of the CDR3: TGTGCCAGCAGTCATAGCGGATTTTCCTACAATGAGCAGTTCTTC. Amino acids: CASSHSGFSYNEQFF. The genes are TRBV6-6 and TRBJ2-1, with D perhaps TRBD2 (6 bases). Germline CDR1 is MNHNY and CDR2 is SVGAGI (reference sequence). The CDR3 runs to 15 residues. The V end was cut by 5 bases, the J end by 1 base, with 12 bases between.

A few counts support this clonotype. An end of the junction does not agree with germline; a read error may underlie this. The chain uses TRBV4-2 and TRBJ1-2, with 8 bases matching TRBD1. Germline-derived CDR1 and CDR2 are LGHNA and YNFKEQ. The CDR3 covers 17 residues. Here the CDR3 DNA reads TGTGCCAGCAGCCAAGATCGATCGGACAGGGCTGGCTATGGCCACACCTTC. This encodes CASSQDRSDRAGYGHTF.

About this clonotype: This may stem from a read error, because a much larger clone lies one nucleotide away. The chain carries TRBV6-2 or TRBV6-3 and TRBJ2-6, with a weak D call TRBD1 (5 bases). Looked up from germline, CDR1 is MNHEY and CDR2 is SVGEGT. This CDR3 comprises 15 residues. The CDR3 loop is CASSYRVSGANALTF. The CDR3 bases are TGTGCCAGCAGTTACCGAGTATCTGGGGCCAACGCCCTGACTTTC.

Only a few counts were recorded for this clonotype. A clone one base away is much larger, so this may be a read error. The rearrangement uses TRBV6-1 and TRBJ2-5; TRBD1 matches at 7 bases. Germline V CDR1 and CDR2: MNHNS, SASEGT. The CDR3 length is 13 residues. V lost 2 bases to trimming and J lost 11 bases; unmatched junction nucleotides: 8. CDR3 DNA sequence: TGTGCCAGCAGTGAACAGGGGGTCGGTGAGCAGTACTTC. Encoded protein: CASSEQGVGEQYF.

The CDR3 here is CASSYGSGGIRNEQFF. Here the CDR3 DNA reads TGTGCCAGCAGCTACGGTAGCGGGGGGATTCGGAATGAGCAGTTCTTC. The chain combines TRBV7-2 with TRBJ2-1; 10 positions match TRBD2. Germline V gives CDR1 SGHTA, CDR2 FQGNSA. This CDR3 has 16 residues. V shed 4 bases, J shed 7 bases, and the junction held 10 bases outside the gene matches.

The rearrangement uses TRBV7-2 and TRBJ1-1, with 11 bases fitting TRBD1. The CDR3 is made up of 17 amino acids. Germline V gene data show CDR1 as SGHTA and CDR2 as FQGNSA. The junction had 12 bases not matched to a gene; V was cut back by 4 bases and J by 5 bases. CDR3 amino acids: CASSSRTGGAYWTEAFF. CDR3 coding DNA: TGTGCCAGCAGCTCCCGGACAGGGGGCGCTTATTGGACTGAAGCTTTCTTT.

This clonotype has only a few counts. The chain joins TRBV6-2 or TRBV6-3 to TRBJ2-3, with TRBD2 identical over 13 bases. V was pared by 0 bases and J by 0 bases, with 3 bases of the junction left unmatched. CDR3 length: 18 amino acids. Germline V lookup: CDR1 MNHEY, CDR2 SVGEGT. The CDR3 sequence: CASSYSPGLAGSTDTQYF. CDR3 sequence (DNA): TGTGCCAGCAGTTACTCCCCGGGACTAGCGGGGAGCACAGATACGCAGTATTTT.

This clonotype has more than one count but fewer than ten. The rearrangement links TRBV12-3 or TRBV12-4 to TRBJ1-6; TRBD1 agrees at 7 bases. J lost 8 bases, V lost 4 bases, and 8 bases had no gene match. CDR3 length equals 15 residues. The CDR3 region has the DNA TGTGCCAGCAGTTCGACAGGGAAATTGGATTCACCCCTCCACTTT. Translation gives CASSSTGKLDSPLHF.

As for this clonotype: This may be a read error, as it is one base from a much larger clone. The chain is built from TRBV9 and TRBJ1-2; no clear D. This CDR3 contains 13 residues. The V gene's germline CDR1 is SGDLS and CDR2 YYNGEE. The CDR3 reads CASSVGESYGCTF. CDR3 nucleotide sequence: TGTGCCAGCAGCGTAGGGGAGAGCTATGGCTGCACCTTC.

Many counts were recorded for this clonotype. The V gene is TRBV12-3 or TRBV12-4, the J gene TRBJ1-5; 7 bases fit TRBD1. Unmatched junction bases numbered 5, after V lost 6 bases and J lost 3 bases. This CDR3 comprises 14 residues. The CDR3 region is CASRKGQLNQPQHF. The CDR3 nucleotides read TGTGCCAGCAGGAAGGGACAGCTCAATCAGCCCCAGCATTTT.

This clonotype was detected only a few times. The chain uses TRBV19 and TRBJ1-1; no clear D. The V gene lost 8 bases and the J gene lost 2 bases, with 15 bases spanning the gap. In germline, CDR1 is LNHDA, CDR2 SQIVND (reference sequence). The CDR3 length is 14 residues. The CDR3 loop is CASGSTELNTEAFF. The CDR3 DNA reads as TGTGCCAGTGGCTCGACCGAACTCAACACTGAAGCTTTCTTT.

In this sample, this clonotype turned up many times. The J gene is TRBJ1-5, the V gene TRBV2, with D possibly matching TRBD1 (6 bases). The germline V and J ends were trimmed by 3 bases and 4 bases, with 13 bases remaining between them. There are 15 residues in the CDR3. Germline V gene data show CDR1 as SNHLY and CDR2 as FYNNEI. The CDR3 loop reads CASSEEQGGNQPQHF. The CDR3 nucleotides read TGTGCCAGCAGTGAGGAACAGGGAGGGAATCAGCCCCAGCATTTT.

The gene calls are TRBV7-2 and TRBJ1-5; TRBD1 agrees at 7 bases. CDR1 is SGHTA and CDR2 is FQGNSA in the germline V gene. The CDR3 sequence is 18 residues long. With 0 bases clipped from V and 0 bases from J, the junction kept 8 bases outside the gene matches. The CDR3 protein is CASSLAPPDRVSNQPQHF. The CDR3 bases are TGTGCCAGCAGCTTAGCCCCCCCAGACAGGGTTAGCAATCAGCCCCAGCATTTT.

The chain has TRBV11-2 and TRBJ1-2, with D unresolved. V shed 2 bases and J shed 4 bases, with 17 bases lying between them. CDR1 is SGHAT and CDR2 is FQNNGV in the germline V gene. The CDR3 runs to 16 residues. Written as DNA, the CDR3 is TGTGCCAGCAGCTTAAAGAGCGGCAGTCTGGGCTATGGCTACACCTTC. Protein product: CASSLKSGSLGYGYTF.

This clonotype was detected many times. This chain joins TRBV18 and TRBJ1-5, with TRBD1 matching over 8 bases. V was clipped by 2 bases and J by 3 bases; unmatched bases: 3. Germline CDR1 and CDR2: KGHSH and LQKENI. CDR3 length: 15 residues. CDR3 in amino acids: CASSPLGQVNQPQHF. As DNA, the CDR3 is TGTGCCAGCTCACCATTGGGACAGGTCAATCAGCCCCAGCATTTT.

The V gene is TRBV12-3 or TRBV12-4, the J gene TRBJ1-6; D ambiguous. Between the trimmed V and J ends, which lost 5 bases and 10 bases, there was a span of 12 bases. The CDR3 runs to 13 residues. CDR3 loop: CASSQGAPSPLHF. CDR3 nucleotides: TGTGCCAGCAGTCAAGGAGCGCCCTCACCCCTCCACTTT.

This chain uses TRBV25-1 with TRBJ2-1; 10 bases fit TRBD2. The CDR3 sequence is 15 residues long. Germline CDR1 and CDR2: MGHDK and SYGVNS. Trimming took 6 bases from V and 2 from J; bases not matched to a gene: 4. The CDR3 region has the DNA TGTGCCAGCAGCGCCACTAGCGGGGCCTACAATGAGCAGTTCTTC. The encoded protein is CASSATSGAYNEQFF.

The rearrangement uses TRBV10-3 and TRBJ1-2; 8 bases map to TRBD1. J gave up 3 bases and V 5 bases, and 2 bases lay outside the gene matches. Per germline, CDR1 ENHRY and CDR2 SYGVKD. This CDR3 has 13 residues. This chain's CDR3 is CAISYRGDYGYTF. In DNA, the CDR3 is TGTGCCATCAGTTACAGGGGGGACTATGGCTACACCTTC.

In the case of this clonotype: Germline and junction disagree at one end, which may indicate a read error. V gene TRBV7-2 combines with J gene TRBJ2-1; 13 nucleotides line up with TRBD2. The CDR3 extends over 17 amino acids. CDR1 and CDR2 (germline): SGHTA, FQGNSA. CDR3 nucleotide sequence: TGTGCCAGCAGGACGATCGGACTAGCGGGGGTCTACAGTGAGCAGTTCTTC. The encoded protein is CASRTIGLAGVYSEQFF.

This clonotype has only a few counts. The chain couples TRBV12-3 or TRBV12-4 to TRBJ1-2, with D uncertain. This CDR3 region has 15 residues. Deletions cut 1 base from V and 4 bases from J, with 13 bases between. The CDR3 loop is CASSLDHDSSYGYTF. CDR3 DNA: TGTGCCAGCAGTTTAGACCACGATTCAAGCTATGGCTACACCTTC.